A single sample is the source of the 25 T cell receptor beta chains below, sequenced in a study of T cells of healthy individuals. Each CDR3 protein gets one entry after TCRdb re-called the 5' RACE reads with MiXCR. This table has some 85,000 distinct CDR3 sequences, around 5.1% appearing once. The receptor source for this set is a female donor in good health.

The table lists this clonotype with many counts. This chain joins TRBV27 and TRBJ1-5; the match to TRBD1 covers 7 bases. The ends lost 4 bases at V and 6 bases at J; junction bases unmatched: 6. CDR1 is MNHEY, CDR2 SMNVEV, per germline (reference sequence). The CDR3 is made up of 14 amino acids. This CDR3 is CASSSTGIRQPQHF. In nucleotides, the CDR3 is TGTGCCAGCAGTTCGACAGGGATCCGTCAGCCCCAGCATTTT.

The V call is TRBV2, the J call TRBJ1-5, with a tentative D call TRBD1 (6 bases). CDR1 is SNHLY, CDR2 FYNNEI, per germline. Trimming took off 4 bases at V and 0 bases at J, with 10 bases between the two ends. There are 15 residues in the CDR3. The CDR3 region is CASSGTENSNQPQHF. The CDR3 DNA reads TGTGCCAGCAGTGGGACAGAGAATAGCAATCAGCCCCAGCATTTT.

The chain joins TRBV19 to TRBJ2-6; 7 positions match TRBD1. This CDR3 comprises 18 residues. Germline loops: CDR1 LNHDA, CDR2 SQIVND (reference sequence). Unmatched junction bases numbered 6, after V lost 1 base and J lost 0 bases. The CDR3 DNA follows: TGTGCCAGTAGTATAGCCCGGACAGGCCGCTCTGGGGCCAACGTCCTGACTTTC. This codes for CASSIARTGRSGANVLTF.

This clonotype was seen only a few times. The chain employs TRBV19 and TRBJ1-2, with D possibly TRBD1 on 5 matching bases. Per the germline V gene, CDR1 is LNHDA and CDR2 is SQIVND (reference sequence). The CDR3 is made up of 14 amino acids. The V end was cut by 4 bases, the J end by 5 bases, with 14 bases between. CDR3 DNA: TGTGCCAGTAGTAATCTAGGGACGGATTATGGCTACACCTTC. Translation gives CASSNLGTDYGYTF.

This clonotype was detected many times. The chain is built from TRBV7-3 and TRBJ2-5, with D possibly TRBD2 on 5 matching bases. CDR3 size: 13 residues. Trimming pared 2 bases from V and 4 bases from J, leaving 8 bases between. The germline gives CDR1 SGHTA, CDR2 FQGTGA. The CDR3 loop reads CASSLFEGETQYF. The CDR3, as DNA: TGTGCCAGCAGCTTATTCGAGGGAGAGACCCAGTACTTC.

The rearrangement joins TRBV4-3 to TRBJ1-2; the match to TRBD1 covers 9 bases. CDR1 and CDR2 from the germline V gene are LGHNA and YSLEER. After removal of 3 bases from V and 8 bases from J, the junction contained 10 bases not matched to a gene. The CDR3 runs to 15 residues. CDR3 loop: CASSHDQLTGGGYTF. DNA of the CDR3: TGCGCCAGCAGCCACGATCAACTGACAGGGGGAGGCTACACCTTC.

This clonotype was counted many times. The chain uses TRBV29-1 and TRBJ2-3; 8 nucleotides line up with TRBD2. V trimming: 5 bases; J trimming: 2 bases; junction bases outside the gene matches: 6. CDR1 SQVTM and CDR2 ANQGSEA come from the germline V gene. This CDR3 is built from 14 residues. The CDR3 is CSVSGSGYTDTQYF. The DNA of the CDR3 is TGCAGCGTTAGCGGGAGTGGTTACACAGATACGCAGTATTTT.

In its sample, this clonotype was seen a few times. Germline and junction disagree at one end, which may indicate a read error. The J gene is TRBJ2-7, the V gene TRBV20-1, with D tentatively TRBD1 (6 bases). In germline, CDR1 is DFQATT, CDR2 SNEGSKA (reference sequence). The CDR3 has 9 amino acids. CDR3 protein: CSATPTGHF. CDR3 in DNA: TGCAGTGCTACTCCGACAGGCCACTTC.

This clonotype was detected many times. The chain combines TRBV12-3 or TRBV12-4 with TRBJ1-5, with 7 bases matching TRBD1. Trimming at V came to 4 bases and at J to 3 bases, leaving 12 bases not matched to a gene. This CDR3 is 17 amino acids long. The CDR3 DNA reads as TGTGCCAGCAGTTCAAGGGGGCGCGGGGTTCACAATCAGCCCCAGCATTTT. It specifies CASSSRGRGVHNQPQHF.

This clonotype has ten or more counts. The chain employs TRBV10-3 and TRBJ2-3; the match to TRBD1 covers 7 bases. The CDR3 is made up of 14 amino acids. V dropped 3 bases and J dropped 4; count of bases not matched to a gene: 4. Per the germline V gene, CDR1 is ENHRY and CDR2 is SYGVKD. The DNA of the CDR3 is TGTGCCATCAGTGACACCGGACAGGCAGATACGCAGTATTTT. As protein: CAISDTGQADTQYF.

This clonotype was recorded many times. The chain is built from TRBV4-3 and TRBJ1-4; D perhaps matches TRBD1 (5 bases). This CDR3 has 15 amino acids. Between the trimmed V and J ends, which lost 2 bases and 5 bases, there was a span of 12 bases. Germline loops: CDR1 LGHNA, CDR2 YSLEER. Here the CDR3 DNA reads TGCGCCAGCAGCCAACCAGAGGCAGGGAATGAAAAACTGTTTTTT. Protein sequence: CASSQPEAGNEKLFF.

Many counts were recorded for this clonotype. The CDR3 DNA is TGCAGTGCTCTCAGGGGACCGGGACTAGCGGGACTGCAGTTCTTC. Translated: CSALRGPGLAGLQFF. The chain employs TRBV20-1 and TRBJ2-1; 13 bases align to TRBD2. J lost 12 bases, V lost 5 bases, and 13 bases had no gene match. The CDR3 length is 15 residues. Germline V gene sequence: CDR1 DFQATT, CDR2 SNEGSKA (reference sequence).

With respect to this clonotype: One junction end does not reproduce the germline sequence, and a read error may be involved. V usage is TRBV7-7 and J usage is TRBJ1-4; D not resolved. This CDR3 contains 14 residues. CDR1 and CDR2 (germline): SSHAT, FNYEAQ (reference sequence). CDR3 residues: CASSLGGPNEKLFF. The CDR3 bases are TGTGCTAGCAGCTTAGGAGGCCCTAATGAAAAACTGTTTTTT.

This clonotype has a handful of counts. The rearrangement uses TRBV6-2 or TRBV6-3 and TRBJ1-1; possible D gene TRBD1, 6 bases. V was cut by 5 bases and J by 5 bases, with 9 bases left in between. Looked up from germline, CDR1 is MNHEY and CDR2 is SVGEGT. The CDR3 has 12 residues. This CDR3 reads CASSTGATEAFF. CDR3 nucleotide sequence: TGTGCCAGCAGTACGGGGGCGACTGAAGCTTTCTTT.

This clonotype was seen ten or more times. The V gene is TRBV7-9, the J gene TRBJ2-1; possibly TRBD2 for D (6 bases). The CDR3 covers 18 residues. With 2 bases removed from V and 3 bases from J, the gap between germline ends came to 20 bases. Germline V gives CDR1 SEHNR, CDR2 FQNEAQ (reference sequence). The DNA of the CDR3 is TGTGCCAGCAGCTTAATCACCTACGGGGGTAGGGTCTACAATGAGCAGTTCTTC. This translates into CASSLITYGGRVYNEQFF.

Here the CDR3 reads CSAREWRSGGYTF. CDR3 DNA sequence: TGCAGTGCTAGAGAGTGGAGGTCTGGTGGCTACACCTTC. This sequence joins TRBV20-1 and TRBJ1-2, with D unclear. V gave up 0 bases and J gave up 7 bases, with 12 bases separating them. The CDR3 is made up of 13 amino acids. The germline V gene encodes CDR1 DFQATT and CDR2 SNEGSKA (reference sequence).

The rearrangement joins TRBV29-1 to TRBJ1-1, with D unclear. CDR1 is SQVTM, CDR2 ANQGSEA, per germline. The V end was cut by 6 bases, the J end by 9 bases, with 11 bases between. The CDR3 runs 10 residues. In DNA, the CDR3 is TGCAGCGTGGCAGACTTTCAAGCTTTCTTT. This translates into CSVADFQAFF.

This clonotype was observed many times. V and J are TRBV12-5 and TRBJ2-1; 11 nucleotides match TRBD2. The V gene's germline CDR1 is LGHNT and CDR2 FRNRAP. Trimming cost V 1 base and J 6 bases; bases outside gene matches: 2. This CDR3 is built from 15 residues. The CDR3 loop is CASGLGLAGSNEQFF. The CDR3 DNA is TGTGCTAGTGGTTTGGGACTAGCGGGATCCAATGAGCAGTTCTTC.

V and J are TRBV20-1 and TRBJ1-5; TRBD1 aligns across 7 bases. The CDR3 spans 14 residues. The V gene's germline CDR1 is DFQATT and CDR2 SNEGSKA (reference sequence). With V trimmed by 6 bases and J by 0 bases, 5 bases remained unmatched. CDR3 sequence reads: CSAWTGYSNQPQHF. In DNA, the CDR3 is TGCAGTGCCTGGACAGGTTATAGCAATCAGCCCCAGCATTTT.

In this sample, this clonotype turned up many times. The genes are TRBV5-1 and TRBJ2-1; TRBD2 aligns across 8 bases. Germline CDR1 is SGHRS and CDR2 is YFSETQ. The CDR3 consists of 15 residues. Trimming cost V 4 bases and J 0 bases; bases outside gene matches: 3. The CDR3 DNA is TGCGCCAGCAGCGATAGCGGGACCTCCTACAATGAGCAGTTCTTC. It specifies CASSDSGTSYNEQFF. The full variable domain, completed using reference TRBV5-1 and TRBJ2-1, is KAGVTQTPRYLIKTRGQQVTLSCSPISGHRSVSWYQQTPGQGLQFLFEYFSETQRNKGNFPGRFSGRQFSNSRSEMNVSTLELGDSALYLCASSDSGTSYNEQFFGPGTRLTVL.

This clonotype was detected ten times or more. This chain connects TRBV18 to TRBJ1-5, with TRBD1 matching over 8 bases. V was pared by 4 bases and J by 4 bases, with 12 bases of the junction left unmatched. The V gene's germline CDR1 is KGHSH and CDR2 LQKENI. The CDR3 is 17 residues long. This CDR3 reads CASSLGGQANPNQPQHF. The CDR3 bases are TGTGCCAGCTCACTGGGGGGACAGGCGAATCCTAATCAGCCCCAGCATTTT.

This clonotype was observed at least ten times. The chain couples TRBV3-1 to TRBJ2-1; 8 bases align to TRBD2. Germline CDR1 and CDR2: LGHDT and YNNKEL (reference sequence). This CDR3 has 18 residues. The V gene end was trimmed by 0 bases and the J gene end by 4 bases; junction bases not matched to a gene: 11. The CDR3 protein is CASSQEELAAGVYNEQFF. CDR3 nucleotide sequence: TGTGCCAGCAGCCAAGAGGAACTTGCAGCGGGAGTTTACAATGAGCAGTTCTTC.

The CDR3 DNA reads TGTGCCAGCAGCCCCCTCAGGGTCGGCGAAAAACTGTTTTTT. Translating gives CASSPLRVGEKLFF. The chain uses TRBV7-9 and TRBJ1-4, with D perhaps matching TRBD1 (5 bases). The CDR3 runs to 14 residues. The germline CDR1 and CDR2 sequences are SEHNR and FQNEAQ (reference sequence). V lost 5 bases and J 8 bases, leaving 15 bases between the germline ends.

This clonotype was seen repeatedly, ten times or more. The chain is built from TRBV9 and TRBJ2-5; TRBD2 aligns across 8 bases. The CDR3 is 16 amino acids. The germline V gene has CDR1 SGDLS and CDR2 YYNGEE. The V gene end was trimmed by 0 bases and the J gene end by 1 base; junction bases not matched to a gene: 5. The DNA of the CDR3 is TGTGCCAGCAGCGTAGGGGGCCGGGGGGGCCAAGAGACCCAGTACTTC. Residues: CASSVGGRGGQETQYF. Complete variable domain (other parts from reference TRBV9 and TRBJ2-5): DSGVTQTPKHLITATGQRVTLRCSPRSGDLSVYWYQQSLDQGLQFLIQYYNGEERAKGNILERFSAQQFPDLHSELNLSSLELGDSALYFCASSVGGRGGQETQYFGPGTRLLVL.

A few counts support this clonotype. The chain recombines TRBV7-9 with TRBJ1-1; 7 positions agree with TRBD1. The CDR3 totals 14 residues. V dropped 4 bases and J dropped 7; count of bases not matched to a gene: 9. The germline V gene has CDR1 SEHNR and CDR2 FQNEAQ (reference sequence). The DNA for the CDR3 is TGTGCCAGCAGCTCAGGGATGAACAGGGGTGAAGCTTTCTTT. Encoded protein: CASSSGMNRGEAFF.